The 20 T cell receptor beta chains reported below all come from one sample, sequenced in a study of T cells after yellow fever vaccination. TCRdb fed the 5' RACE reads into MiXCR, producing one record per CDR3 protein. The table has about 240,000 distinct CDR3 sequences, 3.6% seen once; the top ten hold roughly a fifth. This sample comprised PBMCs, obtained 15 days after the yellow fever booster vaccination. All receptors derive from a man between 18 and 35 years old who received the YFV17D yellow fever vaccine.

The table lists this clonotype with many counts. The rearrangement links TRBV20-1 to TRBJ2-3; D may match TRBD1 or TRBD2 (5 bases each). Germline V lookup: CDR1 DFQATT, CDR2 SNEGSKA (reference sequence). The CDR3 totals 14 residues. V dropped 0 bases and J dropped 4 bases, with 11 bases sitting between them. This chain's CDR3 is CSARDAVGADTQYF. As DNA, the CDR3 is TGCAGTGCTAGAGATGCAGTGGGGGCAGATACGCAGTATTTT.

The sample holds many counts of this clonotype. The chain has TRBV4-3 and TRBJ1-1, with TRBD1 matching 7 bases. Germline V gives CDR1 LGHNA, CDR2 YSLEER. The length of the CDR3 is 15 residues. With 4 bases clipped from V and 5 bases from J, the junction kept 10 bases outside the gene matches. In DNA, the CDR3 is TGCGCCAGCAGCCGGTCGGCAGGGGGGAGTACTGAAGCTTTCTTT. Translated, it gives CASSRSAGGSTEAFF.

This clonotype showed up many times. The genes are TRBV18 and TRBJ2-7, with TRBD1 identical over 7 bases. The germline V gene encodes CDR1 KGHSH and CDR2 LQKENI. The CDR3 runs to 14 residues. After removal of 1 base from V and 1 base from J, the junction contained 1 base not matched to a gene. In nucleotides, the CDR3 is TGTGCCAGCTCACCACGACAGGGATCCTACGAGCAGTACTTC. Residues: CASSPRQGSYEQYF.

This clonotype came up many times. V and J are TRBV4-1 and TRBJ1-6; 9 bases agree with TRBD1. With 0 bases clipped from V and 5 bases from J, the junction kept 5 bases outside the gene matches. The germline V gene encodes CDR1 MGHRA and CDR2 YSYEKL. The CDR3 is 17 amino acids. CDR3 DNA sequence: TGCGCCAGCAGCCAAGATCTCGGGACAGGGCATAATTCACCCCTCCACTTT. Translating it yields CASSQDLGTGHNSPLHF.

This clonotype was counted at least ten times. V is TRBV29-1 and J is TRBJ1-1; a weak D match, TRBD1 (5 bases). The V gene's germline CDR1 is SQVTM and CDR2 ANQGSEA. The CDR3 spans 15 residues. V was cut by 7 bases and J by 2 bases, with 20 bases left in between. DNA for the CDR3: TGCAGCGCCAAAACGCTCGCAGGGTCAAACACTGAAGCTTTCTTT. This gives the protein CSAKTLAGSNTEAFF.

This clonotype was detected a few times. The chain combines TRBV23-1 with TRBJ1-1, with D perhaps TRBD1 (5 bases). TRBV23-1 is an ORF; its function is uncertain. This CDR3 comprises 14 residues. V dropped 7 bases and J dropped 1 base, with 13 bases sitting between them. This CDR3 reads CASIRDGWNTEAFF. CDR3 bases: TGCGCCAGCATCCGGGACGGATGGAACACTGAAGCTTTCTTT.

This clonotype has ten or more counts. The V call is TRBV7-8, the J call TRBJ1-3; D might be TRBD1 (6 bases). Trimming took off 3 bases at V and 8 bases at J, with 11 bases between the two ends. CDR3 length equals 13 residues. Per germline, CDR1 SGHVS and CDR2 FQNEAQ. The DNA for the CDR3 is TGTGCCAGCAGCTTCGGGTCAGGGGACACCATATATTTT. Translating it yields CASSFGSGDTIYF. The variable domain in full, with the rest retrieved from reference TRBV7-8 and TRBJ1-3, is GAGVSQSPRYKVAKRGQDVALRCDPISGHVSLFWYQQALGQGPEFLTYFQNEAQLDKSGLPSDRFFAERPEGSVSTLKIQRTQQEDSAVYLCASSFGSGDTIYFGEGSWLTVV.

This clonotype was observed at least ten times. The chain links TRBV12-3 or TRBV12-4 to TRBJ1-5; 8 bases line up with TRBD1. The CDR3 runs 14 residues. V was pared by 6 bases and J by 4 bases, with 5 bases of the junction left unmatched. DNA for the CDR3: TGTGCCAGCAGCGAAGGACAGGGAAATCAGCCCCAGCATTTT. Protein sequence: CASSEGQGNQPQHF.

This clonotype was seen only a few times. The chain is built from TRBV7-2 and TRBJ2-5; D may be TRBD1 or TRBD2 (6 bases each). The CDR3 is 15 amino acids. The germline V and J ends were trimmed by 2 bases and 3 bases, with 13 bases remaining between them. Per the germline V gene, CDR1 is SGHTA and CDR2 is FQGNSA. CDR3 sequence: CASSLNGGPKETQYF. The CDR3 bases are TGTGCCAGCAGCTTAAATGGGGGGCCCAAAGAGACCCAGTACTTC.

This clonotype was counted many times. The rearrangement joins TRBV15 to TRBJ2-1; 8 bases agree with TRBD2. The CDR3 has 15 amino acids. Germline V gene lookup returns CDR1 LNHNV and CDR2 YYDKDF (reference sequence). The V and J ends lost 4 bases and 2 bases, in that order; junction bases with no gene match: 4. The CDR3 bases are TGTGCCACCAGCAACGGGGGGGCACCCTACAATGAGCAGTTCTTC. It specifies CATSNGGAPYNEQFF.

Many counts were recorded for this clonotype. The chain links TRBV5-1 to TRBJ1-3; D gene uncertain. V lost 0 bases and J lost 0, with 13 bases in between. The length of the CDR3 is 17 residues. Germline CDR1 reads SGHRS; CDR2 reads YFSETQ. The CDR3 reads CASSLVAGQSSGNTIYF. The CDR3 DNA sequence: TGCGCCAGCAGCTTGGTGGCCGGTCAGAGCTCTGGAAACACCATATATTTT.

This clonotype was found many times. The chain uses TRBV5-1 and TRBJ2-5; a possible D gene is TRBD2 (5 bases). Trimming shortened V by 0 bases and J by 4 bases, and 13 bases separated the two germline ends. This CDR3 has 15 amino acids. Germline V gene data show CDR1 as SGHRS and CDR2 as YFSETQ. CDR3 sequence reads: CASSLGPGLGETQYF. CDR3 coding DNA: TGCGCCAGCAGCTTGGGGCCGGGGTTAGGAGAGACCCAGTACTTC.

This clonotype was picked up a small number of times. The chain recombines TRBV25-1 with TRBJ2-4; tentatively, D is TRBD2 (5 bases). CDR1 and CDR2 (germline): MGHDK, SYGVNS. This CDR3 has 14 residues. V was cut by 2 bases and J by 2 bases, with 7 bases left in between. The CDR3 spells CASSEPGTKNIQYF. The CDR3 DNA sequence: TGTGCCAGCAGTGAACCGGGAACCAAAAACATTCAGTACTTC.

This clonotype was observed a few times. This rearrangement joins TRBV15 to TRBJ2-1; 11 nucleotides agree with TRBD2. Losses at the gene ends were 5 bases for V and 7 bases for J; bases not matched to a gene: 7. The CDR3 covers 15 residues. Germline values: CDR1 LNHNV, CDR2 YYDKDF (reference sequence). CDR3 in amino acids: CATSFGTSGWNEQFF. Written as DNA, the CDR3 is TGTGCCACCAGCTTCGGGACTAGCGGATGGAATGAGCAGTTCTTC.

This clonotype was recorded at least ten times. The rearrangement links TRBV5-6 to TRBJ1-5, with 10 nucleotides matching TRBD1. The junction had 9 bases not matched to a gene; V was cut back by 4 bases and J by 2 bases. This CDR3 comprises 17 residues. Germline CDR1 SGHDT, CDR2 YYEEEE. CDR3 DNA sequence: TGTGCCAGCAGCCGCGCGACAGGGGGCGAGGGCAATCAGCCCCAGCATTTT. This gives the protein CASSRATGGEGNQPQHF.

Ten or more counts support this clonotype. The genes are TRBV5-6 and TRBJ1-2; no clear D gene. CDR1 is SGHDT, CDR2 YYEEEE, per germline. V was clipped by 0 bases and J by 8 bases, with 11 bases between them. CDR3 length: 13 residues. The CDR3 spells CASSLDSFGGYTF. The CDR3 DNA sequence: TGTGCCAGCAGCTTGGACAGCTTCGGGGGCTACACCTTC.

The table lists this clonotype with many counts. V gene TRBV2 combines with J gene TRBJ1-2, with D possibly being TRBD1 (5 bases). The CDR3 runs 13 residues. Germline CDR1 is SNHLY and CDR2 is FYNNEI. Trimming took off 6 bases at V and 8 bases at J, with 16 bases between the two ends. The CDR3 loop is CASRIQEREGYTF. CDR3 sequence (DNA): TGTGCCAGCAGGATACAGGAGCGGGAAGGCTACACCTTC.

This clonotype occurred many times. CDR3 DNA: TGTGCCAGCTCCCAGACTACGCAAGAGACCCAGTACTTC. It is translated as CASSQTTQETQYF. The genes are TRBV18 and TRBJ2-5; D is possibly TRBD2 (5 bases). The CDR3 is 13 amino acids. CDR1 and CDR2 from the germline V gene are KGHSH and LQKENI. V gave up 6 bases and J gave up 2 bases, with 10 bases separating them.

This clonotype was seen many times. The chain carries TRBV13 and TRBJ2-3; 7 bases match TRBD2. This CDR3 contains 15 residues. CDR1 is PRHDT and CDR2 is FYEKMQ in the germline V gene (reference sequence). Germline trimming cut 5 bases from V and 2 bases from J; bases unmatched to any gene: 7. The CDR3 DNA reads TGTGCCAGCAGCAATGGCGGGGGTAACACAGATACGCAGTATTTT. Its protein product is CASSNGGGNTDTQYF.

This clonotype was observed at least ten times. This chain connects TRBV3-1 to TRBJ2-2, with D possibly being TRBD2 (6 bases). V lost 7 bases and J 2 bases, leaving 14 bases between the germline ends. This CDR3 has 15 residues. CDR1 and CDR2 (germline): LGHDT, YNNKEL (reference sequence). CDR3 nucleotides: TGTGCCAGCAACCCGGGACTCCAAAACACCGGGGAGCTGTTTTTT. The encoded protein is CASNPGLQNTGELFF.